This T cell receptor beta chain originates from a study of early T cells in non-severe SARS-CoV-2 infection. V was trimmed by 5 bases and J by 3 bases, leaving 13 bases between them. There are 13 residues in the CDR3. The V gene's germline CDR1 is DFQATT and CDR2 SNEGSKA (reference sequence). In this sample, this clonotype turned up many times. TCRdb itself ran the 5' RACE reads through MiXCR, one entry per CDR3 protein. This sample has some 56,000 distinct CDR3 sequences, with less than 15% found just once. This receptor was identified in an adult who was a healthcare worker with PCR-confirmed SARS-CoV-2 infection or an uninfected control (not recorded which). The specimen was whole blood, collected at baseline. This chain connects TRBV20-1 to TRBJ1-2; D ambiguous. This chain's CDR3 is CSAQTQRDYGYTF. CDR3 bases: TGCAGTGCTCAGACCCAAAGGGACTATGGCTACACCTTC.